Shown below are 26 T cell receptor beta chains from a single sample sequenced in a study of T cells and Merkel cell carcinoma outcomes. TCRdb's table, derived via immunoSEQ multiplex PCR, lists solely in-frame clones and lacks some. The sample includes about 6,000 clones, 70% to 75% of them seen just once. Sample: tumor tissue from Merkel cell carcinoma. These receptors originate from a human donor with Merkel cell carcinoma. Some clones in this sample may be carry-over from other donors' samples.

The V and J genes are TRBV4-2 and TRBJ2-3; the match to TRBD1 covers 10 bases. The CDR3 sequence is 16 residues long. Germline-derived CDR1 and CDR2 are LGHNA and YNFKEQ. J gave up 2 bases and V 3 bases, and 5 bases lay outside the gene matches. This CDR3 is CASSHGDRGSTDTQYF. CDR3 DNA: TGTGCCAGCAGCCACGGGGACAGGGGATCCACAGATACGCAGTATTTT.

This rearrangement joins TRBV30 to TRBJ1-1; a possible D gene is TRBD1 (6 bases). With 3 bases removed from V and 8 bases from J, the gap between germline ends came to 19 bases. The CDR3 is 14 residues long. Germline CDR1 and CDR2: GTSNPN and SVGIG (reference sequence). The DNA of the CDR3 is TGTGCCTGGAGGAACCCCACAGGGTCGGCGGAAGCTTTCTTT. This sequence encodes CAWRNPTGSAEAFF.

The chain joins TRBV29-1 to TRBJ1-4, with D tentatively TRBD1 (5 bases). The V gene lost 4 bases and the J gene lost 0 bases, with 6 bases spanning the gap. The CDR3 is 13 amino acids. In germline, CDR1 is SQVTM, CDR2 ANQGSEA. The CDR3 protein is CSVGGATNEKLFF. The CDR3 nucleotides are TGCAGCGTTGGGGGGGCAACTAATGAAAAACTGTTTTTT. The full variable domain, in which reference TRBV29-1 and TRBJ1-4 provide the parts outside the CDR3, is SAVISQKPSRDICQRGTSLTIQCQVDSQVTMMFWYRQQPGQSLTLIATANQGSEATYESGFVIDKFPISRPNLTFSTLTVSNMSPEDSSIYLCSVGGATNEKLFFGSGTQLSVL.

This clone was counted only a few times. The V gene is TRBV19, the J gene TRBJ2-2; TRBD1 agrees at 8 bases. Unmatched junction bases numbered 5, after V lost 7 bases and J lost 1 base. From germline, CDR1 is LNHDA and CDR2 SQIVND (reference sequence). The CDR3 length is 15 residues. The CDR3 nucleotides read TGTGCCAGTACCCCCGGGACAGGGAACACCGGGGAGCTGTTTTTT. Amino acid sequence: CASTPGTGNTGELFF.

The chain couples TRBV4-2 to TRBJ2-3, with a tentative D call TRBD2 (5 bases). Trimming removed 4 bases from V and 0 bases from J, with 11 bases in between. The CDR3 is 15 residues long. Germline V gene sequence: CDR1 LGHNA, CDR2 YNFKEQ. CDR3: CASSPEPGSTDTQYF. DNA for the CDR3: TGTGCCAGCAGCCCCGAACCGGGGAGCACAGATACGCAGTATTTT.

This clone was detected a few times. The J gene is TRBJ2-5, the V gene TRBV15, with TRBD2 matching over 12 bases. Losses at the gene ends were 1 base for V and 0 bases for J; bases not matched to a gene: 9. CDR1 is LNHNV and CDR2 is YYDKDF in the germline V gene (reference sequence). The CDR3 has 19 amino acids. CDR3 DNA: TGTGCCACCAGCAGAGGGGTACTAGCGGGAGGCCTGTACCAAGAGACCCAGTACTTC. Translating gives CATSRGVLAGGLYQETQYF.

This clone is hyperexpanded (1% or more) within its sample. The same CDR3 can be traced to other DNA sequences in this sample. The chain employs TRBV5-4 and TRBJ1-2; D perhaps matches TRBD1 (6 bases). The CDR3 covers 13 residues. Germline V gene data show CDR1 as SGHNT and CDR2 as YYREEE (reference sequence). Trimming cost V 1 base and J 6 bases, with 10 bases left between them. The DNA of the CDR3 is TGTGCCAGCAGCTTGTTAGGGGGTGATGGCTACACCTTC. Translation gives CASSLLGGDGYTF.

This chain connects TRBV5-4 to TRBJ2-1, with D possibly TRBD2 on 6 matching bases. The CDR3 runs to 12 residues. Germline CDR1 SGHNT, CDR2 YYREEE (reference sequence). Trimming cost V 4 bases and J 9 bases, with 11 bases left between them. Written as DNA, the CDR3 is TGTGCCAGCAGCGAGGGGACTTCTGAGCAGTTCTTC. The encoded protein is CASSEGTSEQFF. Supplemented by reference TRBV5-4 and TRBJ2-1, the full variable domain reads ETGVTQSPTHLIKTRGQQVTLRCSSQSGHNTVSWYQQALGQGPQFIFQYYREEENGRGNFPPRFSGLQFPNYSSELNVNALELDDSALYLCASSEGTSEQFFGPGTRLTVL.

CDR3 nucleotides: TGTGCCTGCTGGACGGTGCTCTCTGGAAACACCATATATTTT. This translates into CACWTVLSGNTIYF. The genes are TRBV28 and TRBJ1-3; D ambiguous. V was clipped by 11 bases and J by 0 bases, with 14 bases between them. The CDR3 is made up of 14 amino acids. Germline lookup yields CDR1 MDHEN and CDR2 SYDVKM.

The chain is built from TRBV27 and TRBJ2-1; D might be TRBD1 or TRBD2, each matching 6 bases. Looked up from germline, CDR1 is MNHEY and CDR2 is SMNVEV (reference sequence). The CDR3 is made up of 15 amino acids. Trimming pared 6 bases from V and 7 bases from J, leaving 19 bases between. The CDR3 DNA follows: TGTGCCAGCAGGGATACAGGGAGGAGGGTAAATGAGCAGTTCTTC. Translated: CASRDTGRRVNEQFF.

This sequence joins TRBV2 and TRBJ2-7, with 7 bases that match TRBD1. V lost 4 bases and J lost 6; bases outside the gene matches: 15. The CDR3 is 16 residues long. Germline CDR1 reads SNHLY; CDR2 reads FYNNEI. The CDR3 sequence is CASSGGGPILDPEQYF. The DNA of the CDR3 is TGTGCCAGCAGTGGAGGGGGCCCCATCCTAGACCCCGAGCAGTACTTC.

This CDR3 reads CASSQGQGLSFF. CDR3 nucleotide sequence: TGTGCCAGCAGTCAAGGGCAGGGGTTGTCTTTCTTT. J is TRBJ1-1 and V is TRBV25-1, with D maybe TRBD1 (6 bases). Per the germline V gene, CDR1 is MGHDK and CDR2 is SYGVNS. Trimming left V 5 bases short and J 12 bases short, with 16 bases between. The CDR3 loop spans 12 amino acids.

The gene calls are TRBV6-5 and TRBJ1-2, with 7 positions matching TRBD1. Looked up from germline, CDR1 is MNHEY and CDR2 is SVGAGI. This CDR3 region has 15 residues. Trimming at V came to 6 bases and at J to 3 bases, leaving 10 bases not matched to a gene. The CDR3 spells CASRPAGQIYYGYTF. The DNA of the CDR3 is TGTGCCAGCAGACCCGCGGGACAGATATACTATGGCTACACCTTC.

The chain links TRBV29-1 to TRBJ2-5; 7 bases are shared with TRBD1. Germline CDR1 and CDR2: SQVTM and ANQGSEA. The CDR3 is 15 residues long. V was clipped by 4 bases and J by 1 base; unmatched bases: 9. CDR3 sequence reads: CSVGKGAQSQETQYF. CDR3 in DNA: TGCAGCGTTGGGAAGGGGGCGCAAAGCCAAGAGACCCAGTACTTC.

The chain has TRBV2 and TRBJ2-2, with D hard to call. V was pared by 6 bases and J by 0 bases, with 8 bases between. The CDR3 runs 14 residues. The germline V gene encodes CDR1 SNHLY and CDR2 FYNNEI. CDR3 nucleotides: TGTGCCAGCAGCTGGACCGCGAACACCGGGGAGCTGTTTTTT. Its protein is CASSWTANTGELFF. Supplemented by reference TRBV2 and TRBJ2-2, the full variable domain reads EPEVTQTPSHQVTQMGQEVILRCVPISNHLYFYWYRQILGQKVEFLVSFYNNEISEKSEIFDDQFSVERPDGSNFTLKIRSTKLEDSAMYFCASSWTANTGELFFGEGSRLTVL.

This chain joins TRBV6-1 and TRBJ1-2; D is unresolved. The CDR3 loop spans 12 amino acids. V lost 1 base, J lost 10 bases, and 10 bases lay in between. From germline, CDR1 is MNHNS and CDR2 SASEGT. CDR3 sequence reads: CASSEVTRLYTF. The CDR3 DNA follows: TGTGCCAGCAGTGAAGTTACTAGACTCTACACCTTC.

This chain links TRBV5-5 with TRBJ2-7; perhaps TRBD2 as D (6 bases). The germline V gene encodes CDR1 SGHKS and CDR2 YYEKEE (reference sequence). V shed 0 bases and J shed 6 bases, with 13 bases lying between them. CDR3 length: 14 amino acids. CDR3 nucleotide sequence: TGTGCCAGCAGCTTGGAAGGGTTGGGGGGCGAGCAGTACTTC. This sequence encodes CASSLEGLGGEQYF.

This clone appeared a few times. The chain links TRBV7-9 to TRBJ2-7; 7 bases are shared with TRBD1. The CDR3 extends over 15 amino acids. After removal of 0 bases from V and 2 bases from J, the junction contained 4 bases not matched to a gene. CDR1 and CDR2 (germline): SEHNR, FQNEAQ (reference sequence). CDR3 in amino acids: CASSLAGTVAYEQYF. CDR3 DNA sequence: TGTGCCAGCAGCTTAGCCGGGACAGTCGCCTACGAGCAGTACTTC.

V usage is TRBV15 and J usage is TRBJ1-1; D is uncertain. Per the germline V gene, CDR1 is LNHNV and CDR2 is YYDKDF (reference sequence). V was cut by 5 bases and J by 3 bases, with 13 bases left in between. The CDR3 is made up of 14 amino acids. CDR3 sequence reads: CATSPPAEYTEAFF. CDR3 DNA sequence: TGTGCCACCAGCCCACCGGCAGAGTACACTGAAGCTTTCTTT.

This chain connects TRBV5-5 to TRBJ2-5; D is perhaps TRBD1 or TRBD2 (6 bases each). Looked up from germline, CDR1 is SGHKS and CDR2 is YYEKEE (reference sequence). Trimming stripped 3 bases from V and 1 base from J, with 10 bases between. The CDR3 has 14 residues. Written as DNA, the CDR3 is TGTGCCAGCAGCTCCGGGGGCACCCAAGAGACCCAGTACTTC. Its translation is CASSSGGTQETQYF. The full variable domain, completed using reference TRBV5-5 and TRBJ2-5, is DAGVTQSPTHLIKTRGQQVTLRCSPISGHKSVSWYQQVLGQGPQFIFQYYEKEERGRGNFPDRFSARQFPNYSSELNVNALLLGDSALYLCASSSGGTQETQYFGPGTRLLVL.

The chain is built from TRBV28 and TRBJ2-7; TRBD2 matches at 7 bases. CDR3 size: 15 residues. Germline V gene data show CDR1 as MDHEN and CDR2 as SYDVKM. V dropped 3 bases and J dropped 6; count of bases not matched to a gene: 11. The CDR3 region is CASSFTGTKTAEQYF. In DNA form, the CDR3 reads TGTGCCAGCAGTTTCACCGGGACTAAAACAGCCGAGCAGTACTTC.

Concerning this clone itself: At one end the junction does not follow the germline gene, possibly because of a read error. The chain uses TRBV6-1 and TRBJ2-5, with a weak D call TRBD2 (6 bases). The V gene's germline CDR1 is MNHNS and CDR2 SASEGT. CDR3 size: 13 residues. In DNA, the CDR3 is TGTGCCAGCAGCGAAGGTCTCAGGGAGGACCAGTACTTC. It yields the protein CASSEGLREDQYF.

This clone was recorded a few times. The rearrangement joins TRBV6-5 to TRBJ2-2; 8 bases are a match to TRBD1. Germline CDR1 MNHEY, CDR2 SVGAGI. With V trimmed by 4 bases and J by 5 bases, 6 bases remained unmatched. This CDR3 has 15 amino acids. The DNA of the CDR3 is TGTGCCAGCAGTTTATCAGGGGGCAGGACCGGGGAGCTGTTTTTT. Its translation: CASSLSGGRTGELFF.

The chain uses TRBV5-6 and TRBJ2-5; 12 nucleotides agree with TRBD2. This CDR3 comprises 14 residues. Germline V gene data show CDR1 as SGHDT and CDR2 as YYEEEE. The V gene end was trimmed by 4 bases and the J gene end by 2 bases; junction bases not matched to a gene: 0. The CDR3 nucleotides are TGTGCCAGCAGCGGGACTAGCGGGCAAGAGACCCAGTACTTC. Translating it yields CASSGTSGQETQYF.

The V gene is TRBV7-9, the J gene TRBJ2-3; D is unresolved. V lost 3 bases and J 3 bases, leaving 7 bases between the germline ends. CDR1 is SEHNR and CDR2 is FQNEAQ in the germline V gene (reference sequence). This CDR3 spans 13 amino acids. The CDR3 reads CASSLDGTDTQYF. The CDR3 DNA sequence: TGTGCCAGCAGCTTGGACGGGACAGATACGCAGTATTTT.

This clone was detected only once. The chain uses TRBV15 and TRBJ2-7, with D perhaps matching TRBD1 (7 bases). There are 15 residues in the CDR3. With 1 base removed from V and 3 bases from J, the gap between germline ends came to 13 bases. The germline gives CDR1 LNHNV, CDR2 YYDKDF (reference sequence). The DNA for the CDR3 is TGTGCCACCAGCAGAGGGCAGGGGGAGGTCTACGAGCAGTACTTC. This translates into CATSRGQGEVYEQYF.